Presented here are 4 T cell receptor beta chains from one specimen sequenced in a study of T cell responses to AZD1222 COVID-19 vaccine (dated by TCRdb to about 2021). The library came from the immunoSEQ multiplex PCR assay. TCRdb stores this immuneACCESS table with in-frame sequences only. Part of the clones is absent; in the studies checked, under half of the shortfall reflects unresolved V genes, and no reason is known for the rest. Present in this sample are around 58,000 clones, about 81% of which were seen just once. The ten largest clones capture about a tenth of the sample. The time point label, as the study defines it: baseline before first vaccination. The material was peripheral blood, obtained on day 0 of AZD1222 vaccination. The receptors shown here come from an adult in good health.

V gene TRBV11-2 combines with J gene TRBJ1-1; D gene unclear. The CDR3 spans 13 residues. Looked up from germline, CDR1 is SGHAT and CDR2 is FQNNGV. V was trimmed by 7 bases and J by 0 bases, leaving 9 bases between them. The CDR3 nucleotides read TGTGCCAGCACGGCAAGCATGAACACTGAAGCTTTCTTT. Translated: CASTASMNTEAFF.

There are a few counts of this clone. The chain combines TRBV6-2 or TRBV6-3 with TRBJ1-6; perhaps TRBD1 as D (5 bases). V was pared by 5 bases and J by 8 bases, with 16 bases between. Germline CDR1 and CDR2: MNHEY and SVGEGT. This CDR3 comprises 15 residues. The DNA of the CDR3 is TGTGCCAGCAGTACCGAACAGGATGGGGATTCACCCCTCCACTTT. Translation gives CASSTEQDGDSPLHF.

The CDR3 DNA sequence: TGTGCCACCTCTCCCCACAGGGGGAAGGACACTGAAGCTTTCTTT. Translating it yields CATSPHRGKDTEAFF. V is TRBV19 and J is TRBJ1-1, with 8 bases identical to TRBD1. V trimming: 10 bases; J trimming: 3 bases; junction bases outside the gene matches: 13. CDR3 length: 15 amino acids. Germline loops: CDR1 LNHDA, CDR2 SQIVND (reference sequence).

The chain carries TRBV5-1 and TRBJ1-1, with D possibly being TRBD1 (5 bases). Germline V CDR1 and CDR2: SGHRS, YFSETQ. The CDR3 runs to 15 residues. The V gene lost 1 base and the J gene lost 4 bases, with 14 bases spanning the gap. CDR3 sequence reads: CASSLRAGRVTEAFF. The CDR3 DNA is TGCGCCAGCAGCTTGAGGGCCGGCAGGGTCACTGAAGCTTTCTTT.